The 2 T cell receptor beta chains below were found in one sample sequenced in a study of identical twins. In TCRdb, the 5' RACE reads were re-called with MiXCR into one record per CDR3 protein. The sample includes 700,000 or so distinct CDR3 sequences, 8.6% of them seen just once. This sample also appeared in a second study, on yellow fever vaccine responses in identical twins.

Sequencing was carried out using PBMCs. Receptors originate from a woman aged 18-29 years in good health.

This clonotype turned up a few times. In nucleotides, the CDR3 is TGTGCCAGCAGTGATCACCCGGGACTTAAATCCTACAATGAGCAGTTCTTC. Its translation: CASSDHPGLKSYNEQFF. The rearrangement uses TRBV7-8 and TRBJ2-1, with D possibly TRBD2 on 6 matching bases. Looked up from germline, CDR1 is SGHVS and CDR2 is FQNEAQ. Trimming removed 6 bases from V and 1 base from J, with 19 bases in between. This CDR3 has 17 residues.

The chain recombines TRBV29-1 with TRBJ2-1; D gene unclear. Germline CDR1 SQVTM, CDR2 ANQGSEA. The length of the CDR3 is 14 residues. V was cut by 3 bases and J by 3 bases, with 12 bases left in between. The CDR3 loop is CSVDPPGFYNEQFF. The CDR3 nucleotides are TGCAGCGTTGATCCCCCGGGTTTCTACAATGAGCAGTTCTTC.